The rows below give T cell receptor beta chains drawn from one sample of a study of control samples from healthy donors and cancer patients. The repertoire was sequenced with immunoSEQ multiplex PCR; TCRdb's copy has only in-frame clones and lacks some. The sample contains 35,000 to 45,000 clones, 70% to 90% of which appear only once. Sequenced input: blood. These receptors were obtained from a man aged 55 to 70 in good health. The CDR3 runs from the conserved cysteine through the conserved F or W. Each record gives: V gene, J gene, D gene, clone size, CDR3 DNA, CDR3 protein. A D gene is named only where the DNA matches it firmly. A row's size may be missing; if present it is once, few, many or a size class.

v_gene: TRBV20-1; j_gene: TRBJ2-3; d_gene: -; abundance: -; CDR3nt: TGCAGCTCGGGACTGACAGATACGCAGTATTTT; CDR3aa: CSSGLTDTQYF
v_gene: TRBV6-5; j_gene: TRBJ1-2; d_gene: TRBD1; abundance: -; CDR3nt: TGTGCCAGCAGAGGGGGCGGCTATGGCTACACCTTC; CDR3aa: CASRGGGYGYTF
v_gene: TRBV11-2; j_gene: TRBJ2-2; d_gene: -; abundance: once; CDR3nt: TGTGCCAGCAGCTTAGTTCCCGGGAACACCGGGGAGCTGTTTTTT; CDR3aa: CASSLVPGNTGELFF
v_gene: TRBV27; j_gene: TRBJ2-3; d_gene: -; abundance: few; CDR3nt: TGTGCCAGCAGAAGAGCGGACAGAAGCACAGATACGCAGTATTTT; CDR3aa: CASRRADRSTDTQYF
v_gene: TRBV5-8; j_gene: TRBJ2-5; d_gene: TRBD1; abundance: -; CDR3nt: TGTGCCAGCAGCTTGGGCCTGACAGGGAACGAAGAGACCCAGTACTTC; CDR3aa: CASSLGLTGNEETQYF
v_gene: TRBV5-6; j_gene: TRBJ1-2; d_gene: -; abundance: -; CDR3nt: TGTGCCAGCAGCCTGTACACCGGACAGATCCTTAACTATGGCTACACCTTC; CDR3aa: CASSLYTGQILNYGYTF
v_gene: TRBV27; j_gene: TRBJ2-3; d_gene: TRBD1; abundance: -; CDR3nt: TGTGCCAGCGGCAGGGGGAGCACAGATACGCAGTATTTT; CDR3aa: CASGRGSTDTQYF
v_gene: TRBV10-2; j_gene: TRBJ2-1; d_gene: TRBD1; abundance: few; CDR3nt: TGCGCCAGCGGCCTCAGGGGGCGGGAGCAGTTCTTC; CDR3aa: CASGLRGREQFF
v_gene: TRBV4-3; j_gene: TRBJ2-6; d_gene: TRBD1; abundance: few; CDR3nt: TGCGCCAGCAGCCAAGAGGGACAGGGTGGGGCCAACGTCCTGACTTTC; CDR3aa: CASSQEGQGGANVLTF
v_gene: TRBV27; j_gene: TRBJ2-3; d_gene: -; abundance: -; CDR3nt: TGTGCCAGCAGGGCTCTAAGCACAGATACGCAGTATTTT; CDR3aa: CASRALSTDTQYF
v_gene: TRBV9; j_gene: TRBJ1-4; d_gene: -; abundance: once; CDR3nt: TGTGCCAGCAGCGTAGACGGGGGACGCACGGAAAAACTGTTTTTT; CDR3aa: CASSVDGGRTEKLFF
v_gene: TRBV14; j_gene: TRBJ1-4; d_gene: TRBD1; abundance: few; CDR3nt: TGTGCCAGCAGCCCACCATCGGACAGGGGAAGTGAAAAACTGTTTTTT; CDR3aa: CASSPPSDRGSEKLFF
v_gene: TRBV2; j_gene: TRBJ2-1; d_gene: TRBD2; abundance: -; CDR3nt: TGTGCCAGCAGACGGACGGGGGGGCTGGGCTACAATGAGCAGTTCTTC; CDR3aa: CASRRTGGLGYNEQFF
v_gene: TRBV27; j_gene: TRBJ2-7; d_gene: -; abundance: -; CDR3nt: TGTGCCAGCAGTTTAACGACAGCATCCTACGAGCAGTACTTC; CDR3aa: CASSLTTASYEQYF
v_gene: TRBV18; j_gene: TRBJ2-5; d_gene: -; abundance: -; CDR3nt: TGTGCCAGCTCACCCGGGCACAGAGAGACCCAGTACTTC; CDR3aa: CASSPGHRETQYF
v_gene: TRBV3-1/TRBV3-2; j_gene: TRBJ2-7; d_gene: -; abundance: many; CDR3nt: TGTGCCAGCAGCCAAGAACCTCAGGGAGCCTACGAGCAGTACTTC; CDR3aa: CASSQEPQGAYEQYF
v_gene: TRBV7-2; j_gene: TRBJ2-1; d_gene: TRBD1; abundance: -; CDR3nt: TGTGCCAGCAGCTTCCGGGACAGGGGGAGGAATGAGCAGTTCTTC; CDR3aa: CASSFRDRGRNEQFF
v_gene: TRBV18; j_gene: TRBJ2-1; d_gene: TRBD2; abundance: -; CDR3nt: TGTGCCAGCTCACCGACTAGCGTGGGAGAGCAGTTCTTC; CDR3aa: CASSPTSVGEQFF
v_gene: TRBV7-2; j_gene: TRBJ1-3; d_gene: -; abundance: -; CDR3nt: TGTGCCAGCAGCTCCTACAGGGCTGGAAACACCATATATTTT; CDR3aa: CASSSYRAGNTIYF
v_gene: TRBV14; j_gene: TRBJ2-1; d_gene: -; abundance: -; CDR3nt: TGTGCCAGCAGCCAGGGGAGCTCCTACAATGAGCAGTTCTTC; CDR3aa: CASSQGSSYNEQFF
v_gene: TRBV5-6; j_gene: TRBJ2-5; d_gene: -; abundance: -; CDR3nt: TGTGCCAGCAGCTTGGCATACACGGGTATAGGACGGAAAGGGGCCCAGTACTTC; CDR3aa: CASSLAYTGIGRKGAQYF
v_gene: TRBV19; j_gene: TRBJ2-6; d_gene: -; abundance: -; CDR3nt: TGTGCCAGTAGTATAGAAGGAAGGGCTGGGGCCAACGTCCTGACTTTC; CDR3aa: CASSIEGRAGANVLTF
v_gene: TRBV21-1; j_gene: TRBJ2-1; d_gene: -; abundance: -; CDR3nt: TGTGCCAGCAGCAAGGGACAGGTCTACAATGAGCAGTTCTTC; CDR3aa: CASSKGQVYNEQFF
v_gene: TRBV4-1; j_gene: TRBJ2-5; d_gene: -; abundance: -; CDR3nt: TGCGCCAGCAGCCAAGAGGTGGGGATTAGCTCGACCCAGTACTTC; CDR3aa: CASSQEVGISSTQYF
v_gene: TRBV14; j_gene: TRBJ1-1; d_gene: -; abundance: -; CDR3nt: TGTGCCAGCAGCCAAGTCGACAGGTCGGCGAACACTGAAGCTTTCTTT; CDR3aa: CASSQVDRSANTEAFF
v_gene: TRBV5-1; j_gene: TRBJ1-2; d_gene: TRBD1; abundance: -; CDR3nt: TGCGCCAGCAGCGACCTCCTGACAGGGGGCGAGGGTGGCTACACCTTC; CDR3aa: CASSDLLTGGEGGYTF
v_gene: TRBV6-5; j_gene: TRBJ1-3; d_gene: -; abundance: -; CDR3nt: TGTGCCAGCTGTAAGGGGGCTGGAAACACCATATATTTT; CDR3aa: CASCKGAGNTIYF
v_gene: TRBV6-5; j_gene: TRBJ1-1; d_gene: -; abundance: -; CDR3nt: TGTGCCAGCACGAGGATGAACACTGAAGCTTTCTTT; CDR3aa: CASTRMNTEAFF
v_gene: TRBV12-2; j_gene: TRBJ2-7; d_gene: -; abundance: -; CDR3nt: TGTGCAAGTCGCTCTTCGTGTCAGGAGCAGTACTTC; CDR3aa: CASRSSCQEQYF
v_gene: TRBV4-3; j_gene: TRBJ2-3; d_gene: TRBD2; abundance: -; CDR3nt: TGCGCCAGCAGCCCACAAGCCACTAGCGGTACTAGCACAGATACGCAGTATTTT; CDR3aa: CASSPQATSGTSTDTQYF
v_gene: TRBV7-2; j_gene: TRBJ1-1; d_gene: -; abundance: few; CDR3nt: TGTGCCAGCAGCTTATCAGCAGGGGTAACTGAAGCTTTCTTT; CDR3aa: CASSLSAGVTEAFF
v_gene: TRBV9; j_gene: TRBJ1-2; d_gene: -; abundance: -; CDR3nt: TGTGCCAGCAGCGTAGGTGTAGGGGAGTTCTATGGCTACACCTTC; CDR3aa: CASSVGVGEFYGYTF
v_gene: TRBV4-3; j_gene: TRBJ2-1; d_gene: -; abundance: -; CDR3nt: TGCGCCAGCAGCCAAGTTCTGAGGGAAGATGAGCAGTTCTTC; CDR3aa: CASSQVLREDEQFF
v_gene: TRBV5-1; j_gene: TRBJ2-2; d_gene: -; abundance: -; CDR3nt: TGCGCCAGCAGCTTGGTAGGAGTAAACACCGGGGAGCTGTTTTTT; CDR3aa: CASSLVGVNTGELFF
v_gene: TRBV5-4; j_gene: TRBJ1-1; d_gene: -; abundance: -; CDR3nt: TGTGCCAGCAGCTTTCGGCGGTCTGAAGCTTTCTTT; CDR3aa: CASSFRRSEAFF
v_gene: TRBV7-9; j_gene: TRBJ1-1; d_gene: -; abundance: -; CDR3nt: TGTGCCAGCGGAGACGGGGTGAACACTGAAGCTTTCTTT; CDR3aa: CASGDGVNTEAFF
v_gene: TRBV28; j_gene: TRBJ1-3; d_gene: -; abundance: -; CDR3nt: TGTGCCAGCAGTTTATCGGGCAACCCGAGGGGAAACACCATATATTTT; CDR3aa: CASSLSGNPRGNTIYF
v_gene: TRBV19; j_gene: TRBJ2-2; d_gene: TRBD2; abundance: -; CDR3nt: TGTGCCAGTAGCCCTAGACTAGCTGCGAACACCGGGGAGCTGTTTTTT; CDR3aa: CASSPRLAANTGELFF
v_gene: TRBV5-1; j_gene: TRBJ1-4; d_gene: -; abundance: -; CDR3nt: TGCGCCAGCAGCTTGAACACCGGGAATGAAAAACTGTTTTTT; CDR3aa: CASSLNTGNEKLFF
v_gene: TRBV7-9; j_gene: TRBJ2-2; d_gene: TRBD2; abundance: -; CDR3nt: TGTGCCAGCAGCGGAAGCGGGGGAAACACCGGGGAGCTGTTTTTT; CDR3aa: CASSGSGGNTGELFF
v_gene: TRBV6-5; j_gene: TRBJ1-4; d_gene: TRBD1; abundance: -; CDR3nt: TGTGCCAGCAGTTACTCTAGACAGGGAGGTGAAAAACTGTTTTTT; CDR3aa: CASSYSRQGGEKLFF